The clone carrying this T cell receptor beta chain has just a few counts. The antigen is not known. TCRdb re-derived calls from the 5' RACE reads in MiXCR, one entry per CDR3 protein. The table shows approximately 540,000 distinct CDR3 sequences, with over 9.5% occurring only once. The sample is drawn from a study of CD8 T cells in ankylosing spondylitis. Study-wide results and caveats: Disease-linked clones bore a CD8+ phenotype, appearing relatively rarely in peripheral blood. Blood from ankylosing spondylitis patients appeared to carry a characteristic roughly 8-variant TCR beta motif.

The receptor's source is a male donor with ankylosing spondylitis. Specimen: blood, either unsorted or a sorted T cell fraction (not recorded which).

CDR3 sequence: CASSWDLNNEQFF. The CDR3 coding sequence is TGTGCCAGCAGCTGGGACCTCAACAATGAGCAGTTCTTC. V and J are TRBV2 and TRBJ2-1; D is tentatively TRBD1 or TRBD2 (5 bases each). Germline V gene data show CDR1 as SNHLY and CDR2 as FYNNEI. The CDR3 extends over 13 amino acids. Trimming cost V 6 bases and J 5 bases, with 11 bases left between them.